This TCR beta chain was sequenced during a study of blood T cell repertoires in COVID-19. In germline, CDR1 is SGHVS, CDR2 FQNEAQ. This CDR3 contains 15 residues. Trimming took off 5 bases at V and 10 bases at J, with 21 bases between the two ends. Methods used by the authors: How many nucleated cells were present was estimated from reference gene primer amplification. TCRdb's table, derived via immunoSEQ multiplex PCR, lists solely in-frame clones and lacks some. V and J calls and clone size are copied from that table; D and trimming were computed from the DNA. The data hold approximately 480,000 clones, with about 88% observed a single time.

The source material was peripheral blood. This TCR derives from a man between 18 and 35 years old with COVID-19, enrolled during active disease. The chain joins TRBV7-8 to TRBJ2-1; D remains ambiguous. CDR3 in amino acids: CASSPFSSPHGEQFF. DNA of the CDR3: TGTGCCAGCAGCCCATTTAGCTCTCCTCACGGGGAGCAGTTCTTC.